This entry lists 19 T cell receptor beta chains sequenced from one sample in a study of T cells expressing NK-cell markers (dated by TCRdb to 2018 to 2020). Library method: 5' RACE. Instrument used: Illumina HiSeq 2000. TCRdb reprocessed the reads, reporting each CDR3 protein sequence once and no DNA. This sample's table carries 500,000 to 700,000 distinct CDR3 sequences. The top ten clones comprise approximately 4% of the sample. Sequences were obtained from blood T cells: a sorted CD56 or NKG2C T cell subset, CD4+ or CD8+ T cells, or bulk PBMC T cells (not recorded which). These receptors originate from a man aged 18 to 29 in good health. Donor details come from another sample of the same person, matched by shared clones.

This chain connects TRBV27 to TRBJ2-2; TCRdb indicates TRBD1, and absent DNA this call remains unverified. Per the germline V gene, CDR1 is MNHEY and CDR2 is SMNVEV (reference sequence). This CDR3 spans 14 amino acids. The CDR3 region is CASVSGSPTGELFF.

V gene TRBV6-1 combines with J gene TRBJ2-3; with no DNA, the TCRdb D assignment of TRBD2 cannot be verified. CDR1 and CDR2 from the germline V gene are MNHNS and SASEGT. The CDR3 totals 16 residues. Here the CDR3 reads CASSKGLAGGEDTQYF.

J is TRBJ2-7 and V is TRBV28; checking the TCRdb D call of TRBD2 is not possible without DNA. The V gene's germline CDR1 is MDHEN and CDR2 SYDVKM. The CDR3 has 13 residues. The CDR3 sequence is CATVAGHRNEQYF.

The CDR3 sequence is CASSLILGNEQFF. J is TRBJ2-1 and V is TRBV4-1. There are 13 residues in the CDR3. CDR1 MGHRA and CDR2 YSYEKL come from the germline V gene.

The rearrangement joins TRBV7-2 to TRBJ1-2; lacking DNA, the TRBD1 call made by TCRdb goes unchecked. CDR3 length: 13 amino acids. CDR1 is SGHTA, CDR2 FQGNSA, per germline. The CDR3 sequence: CASSRDRNPGYTF.

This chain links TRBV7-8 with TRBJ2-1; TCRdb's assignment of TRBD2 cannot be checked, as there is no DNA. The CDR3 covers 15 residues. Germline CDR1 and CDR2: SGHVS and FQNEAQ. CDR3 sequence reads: CASSLGPGGLTEQFF.

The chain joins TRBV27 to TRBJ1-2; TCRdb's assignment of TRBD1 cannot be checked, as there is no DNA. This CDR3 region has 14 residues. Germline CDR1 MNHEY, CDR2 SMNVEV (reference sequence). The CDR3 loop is CASSLLYRSHGYTF.

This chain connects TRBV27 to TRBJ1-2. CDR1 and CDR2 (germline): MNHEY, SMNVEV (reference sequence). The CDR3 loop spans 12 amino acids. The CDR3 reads CASRGTDYGYTF.

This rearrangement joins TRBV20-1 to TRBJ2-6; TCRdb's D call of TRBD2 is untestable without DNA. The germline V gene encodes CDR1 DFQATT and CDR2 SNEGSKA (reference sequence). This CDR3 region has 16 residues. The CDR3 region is CSAEGTSGGGANVLTF.

Here the CDR3 reads CASSYRASYEQYF. The chain has TRBV6-2 or TRBV6-3 and TRBJ2-7. Germline V CDR1 and CDR2: MNHEY, SVGEGT. The CDR3 has 13 amino acids.

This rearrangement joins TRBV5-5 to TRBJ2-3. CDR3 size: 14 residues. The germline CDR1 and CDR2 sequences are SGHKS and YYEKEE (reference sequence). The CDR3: CASSLGTAADTQYF.

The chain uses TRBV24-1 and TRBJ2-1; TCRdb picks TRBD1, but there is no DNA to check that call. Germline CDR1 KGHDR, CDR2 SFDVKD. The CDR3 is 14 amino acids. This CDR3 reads CATSDWPGVSEQFF.

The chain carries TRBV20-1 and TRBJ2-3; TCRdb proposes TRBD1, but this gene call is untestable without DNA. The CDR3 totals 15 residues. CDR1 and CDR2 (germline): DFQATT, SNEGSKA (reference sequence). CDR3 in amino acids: CSASPQGSWTDTQYF.

The CDR3 loop is CASSIIAGRGNEQFF. V and J are TRBV7-2 and TRBJ2-1; without DNA, the TCRdb call of TRBD1 cannot be checked. The CDR3 extends over 15 amino acids. CDR1 and CDR2 from the germline V gene are SGHTA and FQGNSA.

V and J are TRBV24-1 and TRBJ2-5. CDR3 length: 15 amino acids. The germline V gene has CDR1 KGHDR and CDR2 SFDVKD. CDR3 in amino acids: CATSDFQGSQETQYF.

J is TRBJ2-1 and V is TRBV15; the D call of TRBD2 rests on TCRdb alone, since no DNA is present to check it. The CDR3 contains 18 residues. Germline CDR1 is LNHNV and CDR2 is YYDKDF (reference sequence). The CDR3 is CATSREGLAGGSYNEQFF.

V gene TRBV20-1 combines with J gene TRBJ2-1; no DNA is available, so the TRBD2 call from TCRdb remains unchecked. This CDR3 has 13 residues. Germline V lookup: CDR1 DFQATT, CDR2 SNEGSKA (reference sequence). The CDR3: CSARDTLSGEQFF.

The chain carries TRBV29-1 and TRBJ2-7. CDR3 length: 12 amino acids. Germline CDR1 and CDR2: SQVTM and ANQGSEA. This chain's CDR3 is CSVVIAQYEQYF.

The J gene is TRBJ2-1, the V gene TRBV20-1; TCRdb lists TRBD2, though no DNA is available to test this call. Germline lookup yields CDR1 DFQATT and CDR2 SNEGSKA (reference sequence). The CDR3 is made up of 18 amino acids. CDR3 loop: CSARVGSGEWTSYNEQFF.